The rows below give T cell receptor beta chains drawn from one sample of a study of chemoradiotherapy in HPV16-positive cancers. Clones were sequenced by immunoSEQ multiplex PCR, and TCRdb holds only the in-frame ones, with some missing. This table has 30,000 to 40,000 clones, more than 65% appearing once. The source was blood, collected from a patient who underwent chemoradiotherapy. All receptors derive from a human donor with HPV-associated anogenital cancer. Both conserved end residues are part of each CDR3. The order of the fields is V gene, clone size, J gene, D gene, CDR3 protein, CDR3 DNA. D genes are given only for firm matches. The listing skips clone size in some rows; elsewhere it reads once, few, many or a size class.

TRBV9	NA	TRBJ2-1	TRBD2	CASSVSGGASSYNEQFF	TGTGCCAGCAGCGTGTCCGGGGGGGCCAGCTCCTACAATGAGCAGTTCTTC
TRBV6-5	NA	TRBJ2-1	TRBD2	CASNPSRRGGLGQFF	TGTGCCAGCAACCCCTCGAGGCGGGGGGGGCTCGGGCAGTTCTTC
TRBV30	NA	TRBJ1-2	TRBD1	CAWSRGYNYGYTF	TGTGCCTGGAGCAGGGGGTATAACTATGGCTACACCTTC
TRBV7-6	NA	TRBJ1-2	NA	CASSTERGYGYTF	TGTGCCAGCAGCACGGAAAGAGGGTATGGCTACACCTTC
TRBV27	NA	TRBJ1-2	NA	CASSSPGQGVGYTF	TGTGCCAGCAGTTCCCCGGGACAAGGAGTTGGCTACACCTTC
TRBV5-1	NA	TRBJ2-1	TRBD2	CASSPLAGGRNEQFF	TGCGCCAGCAGCCCACTAGCGGGGGGCCGGAATGAGCAGTTCTTC
TRBV6-5	NA	TRBJ1-5	NA	CASSYSGPNQPQHF	TGTGCCAGCAGTTACTCTGGGCCAAATCAGCCCCAGCATTTT
TRBV10-3	NA	TRBJ2-5	NA	CAISEGETQYF	TGTGCCATCAGTGAAGGGGAGACCCAGTACTTC
TRBV4-1	NA	TRBJ1-5	NA	CASSPTHQPQHF	TGCGCCAGCAGCCCTACCCATCAGCCCCAGCATTTT
TRBV6-5	NA	TRBJ2-2	TRBD2	CASTVAGGAPGELFF	TGTGCCAGCACCGTGGCGGGGGGGGCTCCCGGGGAGCTGTTTTTT
TRBV7-2	NA	TRBJ1-3	NA	CASSSSAGGSGNTIYF	TGTGCCAGCAGCTCCTCCGCTGGTGGCTCTGGAAACACCATATATTTT
TRBV5-6	NA	TRBJ2-2	NA	CASSLTGIVTGELFF	TGTGCCAGCAGCTTGACAGGGATTGTCACCGGGGAGCTGTTTTTT
TRBV6-5	NA	TRBJ2-3	NA	CASGSLTSTDTQYF	TGTGCCAGCGGGAGTTTAACTAGCACAGATACGCAGTATTTT
TRBV5-1	NA	TRBJ1-1	TRBD1	CASRAWDRAVGTEAFF	TGCGCCAGCAGAGCTTGGGACAGGGCGGTTGGCACTGAAGCTTTCTTT
TRBV4-3	NA	TRBJ1-6	NA	CASSPQPGEGSPLHF	TGCGCCAGCAGCCCTCAGCCAGGGGAGGGTTCACCCCTCCACTTT
TRBV5-1	NA	TRBJ2-3	TRBD2	CASRRGASTDTQYF	TGCGCCAGCAGGCGGGGGGCTAGCACAGATACGCAGTATTTT
TRBV4-1	NA	TRBJ1-6	NA	CASSQVRGRVRSPLHF	TGCGCCAGCAGCCAAGTTCGGGGACGGGTGAGGTCACCCCTCCACTTT
TRBV5-1	once	TRBJ1-1	TRBD1	CASSQQGLGTEAFF	TGCGCCAGCAGCCAACAGGGGTTAGGCACTGAAGCTTTCTTT
TRBV6-5	NA	TRBJ2-7	TRBD2	CASSYSGGGTSYEQYF	TGTGCCAGCAGTTACTCGGGCGGGGGAACGTCCTACGAGCAGTACTTC
TRBV5-1	NA	TRBJ2-7	NA	CASVLYRRDEQYF	TGCGCCAGCGTCCTTTATCGCCGCGACGAGCAGTACTTC
TRBV6-5	NA	TRBJ2-5	TRBD1	CASSYLGQGAEETQYF	TGTGCCAGCAGTTACCTAGGGCAGGGGGCCGAAGAGACCCAGTACTTC
TRBV29-1	NA	TRBJ1-1	NA	CSAERQVPLEAFF	TGCAGCGCCGAGAGGCAGGTCCCATTGGAAGCTTTCTTT
TRBV5-1	NA	TRBJ2-5	NA	CASSLEETQYF	TGCGCCAGCAGCTTGGAGGAGACCCAGTACTTC
TRBV11-2	NA	TRBJ2-3	NA	CASSLRQGQPGLKDTQYF	TGTGCCAGCAGCTTACGCCAAGGACAGCCCGGGTTAAAAGATACGCAGTATTTT
TRBV6-5	NA	TRBJ1-3	NA	CASSYSLNTIYF	TGTGCCAGCAGTTACTCGCTGAACACCATATATTTT
TRBV5-8	NA	TRBJ1-1	NA	CASSLGQGLTEAFF	TGTGCCAGCAGCTTGGGCCAGGGACTTACTGAAGCTTTCTTT
TRBV25-1	few	TRBJ1-5	TRBD1	CASSAGTGGWGSGQPQHF	TGTGCCAGCAGTGCCGGGACAGGGGGTTGGGGGAGTGGTCAGCCCCAGCATTTT
TRBV20-1	NA	TRBJ2-7	NA	CSAAQGNEQYF	TGCAGTGCTGCACAGGGAAACGAGCAGTACTTC
TRBV7-9	few	TRBJ1-2	NA	CASSSRGYTF	TGTGCCAGCAGCTCACGTGGCTACACCTTC
TRBV2	few	TRBJ1-6	NA	CASSEAVTSPLHF	TGTGCCAGCAGTGAGGCGGTTACTTCACCCCTCCACTTT
TRBV4-3	NA	TRBJ1-4	NA	CASSQDQGINEKLFF	TGCGCCAGCAGCCAAGATCAGGGGATCAATGAAAAACTGTTTTTT
TRBV18	NA	TRBJ1-5	TRBD1	CASSLDRGRRSNQPQHF	TGTGCCAGCTCACTCGACAGGGGGCGAAGGAGCAATCAGCCCCAGCATTTT
TRBV25-1	NA	TRBJ2-3	TRBD2	CASSPLKRGSARTQYF	TGTGCCAGCAGTCCCTTAAAGCGGGGGAGCGCGAGGACGCAGTATTTT
TRBV5-4	NA	TRBJ2-3	NA	CASSSSRATDTQYF	TGTGCCAGCAGCTCGTCCAGGGCAACAGATACGCAGTATTTT
TRBV18	NA	TRBJ2-1	TRBD2	CASSLGTSGYNEQFF	TGTGCCAGCTCACTAGGGACTAGCGGCTACAATGAGCAGTTCTTC
TRBV27	NA	TRBJ1-5	TRBD1	CASSPGTGRGNQPQHF	TGTGCCAGCAGCCCCGGGACAGGGAGAGGCAATCAGCCCCAGCATTTT
TRBV11-2	NA	TRBJ2-2	NA	CASSLGDKTGELFF	TGTGCCAGCAGCTTAGGGGACAAGACCGGGGAGCTGTTTTTT
TRBV29-1	NA	TRBJ1-4	NA	CSVGLNEKLFF	TGCAGCGTAGGTCTAAATGAAAAACTGTTTTTT
TRBV19	NA	TRBJ2-6	TRBD1	CASSTGQGTGANVLTF	TGTGCCAGTAGTACGGGACAGGGTACTGGGGCCAACGTCCTGACTTTC
TRBV7-8	NA	TRBJ2-1	TRBD2	CASSLSTSGFYNEQFF	TGTGCCAGCAGCTTATCGACTAGCGGGTTCTACAATGAGCAGTTCTTC
TRBV19	NA	TRBJ1-5	NA	CASSPAGEGNQPQHF	TGTGCCAGTAGCCCAGCAGGGGAGGGCAATCAGCCCCAGCATTTT
TRBV2	NA	TRBJ1-1	NA	CASSPDTLGRMNTEAFF	TGTGCCAGCAGTCCTGACACATTAGGAAGAATGAACACTGAAGCTTTCTTT
TRBV4-1	NA	TRBJ1-6	NA	CASSPPRGNNSPLHF	TGCGCCAGCAGCCCCCCCCGGGGCAATAATTCACCCCTCCACTTT
TRBV15	NA	TRBJ1-2	TRBD1	CATVDRGLANYGYTF	TGTGCCACCGTGGACAGGGGTTTAGCTAACTATGGCTACACCTTC
TRBV19	NA	TRBJ2-3	NA	CASSSRTDTQYF	TGTGCCAGTAGTTCCCGTACAGATACGCAGTATTTT
TRBV2	NA	TRBJ1-2	NA	CASSESTVGYYGYTF	TGTGCCAGCAGTGAATCAACGGTCGGGTACTATGGCTACACCTTC
TRBV6-6	NA	TRBJ2-5	NA	CASSYVFQYVETQYF	TGTGCCAGCAGTTACGTTTTCCAGTATGTAGAGACCCAGTACTTC
TRBV5-1	NA	TRBJ2-3	TRBD2	CASSLLAGGTDTQYF	TGCGCCAGCAGCTTATTAGCGGGGGGAACAGATACGCAGTATTTT
TRBV5-6	NA	TRBJ2-2	NA	CASSLIWVEWSGELFF	TGTGCCAGCAGCTTAATCTGGGTAGAGTGGTCCGGGGAGCTGTTTTTT
TRBV9	NA	TRBJ2-7	TRBD2	CASSAWTSGNYEQYF	TGTGCCAGCAGCGCTTGGACTAGCGGGAACTACGAGCAGTACTTC
TRBV6-5	NA	TRBJ2-3	TRBD2	CASSYDGGAADTQYF	TGTGCCAGCAGTTACGACGGGGGGGCGGCAGATACGCAGTATTTT